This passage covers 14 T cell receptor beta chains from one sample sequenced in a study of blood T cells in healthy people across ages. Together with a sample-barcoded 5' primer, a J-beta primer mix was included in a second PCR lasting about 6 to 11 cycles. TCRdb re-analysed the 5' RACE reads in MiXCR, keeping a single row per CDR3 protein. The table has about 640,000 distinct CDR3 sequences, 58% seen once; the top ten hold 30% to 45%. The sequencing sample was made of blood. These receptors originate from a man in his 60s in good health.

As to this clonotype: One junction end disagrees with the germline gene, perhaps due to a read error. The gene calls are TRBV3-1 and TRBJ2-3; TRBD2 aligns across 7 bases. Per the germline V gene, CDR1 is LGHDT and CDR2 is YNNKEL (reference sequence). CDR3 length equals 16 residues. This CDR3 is CAGSRTSASSTDTQYF. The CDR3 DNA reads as TGCGCCGGCAGTCGCACTAGCGCCTCTAGCACAGATACGCAGTATTTT.

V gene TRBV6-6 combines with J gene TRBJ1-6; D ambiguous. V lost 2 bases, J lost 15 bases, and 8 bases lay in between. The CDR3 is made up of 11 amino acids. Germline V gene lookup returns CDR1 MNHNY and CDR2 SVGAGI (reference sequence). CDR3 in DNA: TGTGCCAGCAGTTACGCGGGCGACCTCCACTTT. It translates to CASSYAGDLHF.

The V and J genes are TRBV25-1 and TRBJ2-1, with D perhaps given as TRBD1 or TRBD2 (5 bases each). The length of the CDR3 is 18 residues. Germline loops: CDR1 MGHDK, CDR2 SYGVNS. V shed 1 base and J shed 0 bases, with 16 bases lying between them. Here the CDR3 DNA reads TGTGCCAGCAGTGAATTTGGGACCACTCAGGGCTCCTACAATGAGCAGTTCTTC. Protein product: CASSEFGTTQGSYNEQFF.

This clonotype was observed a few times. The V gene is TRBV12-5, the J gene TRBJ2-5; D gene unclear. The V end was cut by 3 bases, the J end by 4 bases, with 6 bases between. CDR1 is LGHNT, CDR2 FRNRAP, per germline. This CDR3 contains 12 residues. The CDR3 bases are TGTGCTAGTGGTTTATCTGGAGAGACCCAGTACTTC. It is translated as CASGLSGETQYF.

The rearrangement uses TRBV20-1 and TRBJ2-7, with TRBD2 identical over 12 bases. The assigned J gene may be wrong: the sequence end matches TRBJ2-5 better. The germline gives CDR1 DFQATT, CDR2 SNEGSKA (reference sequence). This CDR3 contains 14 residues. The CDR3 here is CSARRTSGMETQYF. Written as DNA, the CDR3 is TGCAGTGCTCGGCGGACTAGCGGGATGGAGACCCAGTACTTC.

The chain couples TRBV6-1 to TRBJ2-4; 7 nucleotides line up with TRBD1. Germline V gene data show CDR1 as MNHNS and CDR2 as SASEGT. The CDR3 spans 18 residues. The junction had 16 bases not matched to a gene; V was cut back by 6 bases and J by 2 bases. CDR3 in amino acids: CASSLGFDRVLTKNIQYF. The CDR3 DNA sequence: TGTGCCAGCAGCCTGGGTTTCGACAGGGTATTGACCAAAAACATTCAGTACTTC.

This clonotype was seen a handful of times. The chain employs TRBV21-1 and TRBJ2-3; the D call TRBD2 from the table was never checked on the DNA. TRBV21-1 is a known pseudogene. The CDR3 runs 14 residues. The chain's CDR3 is CASSKRGATDTQYF. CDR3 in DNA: TGTGCCAGCAGCAAACGGGGAGCCACAGATACGCAGTATTTT.

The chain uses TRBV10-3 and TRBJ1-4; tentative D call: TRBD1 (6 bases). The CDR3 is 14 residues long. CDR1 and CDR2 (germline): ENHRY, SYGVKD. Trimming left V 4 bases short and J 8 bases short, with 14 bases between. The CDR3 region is CAISARGGMEKLFF. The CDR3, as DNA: TGTGCCATCAGTGCCCGAGGGGGGATGGAAAAACTGTTTTTT.

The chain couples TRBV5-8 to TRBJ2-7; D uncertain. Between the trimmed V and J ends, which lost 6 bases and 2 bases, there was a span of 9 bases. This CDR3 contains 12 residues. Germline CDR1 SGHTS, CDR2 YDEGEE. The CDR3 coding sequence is TGTGCCAGCAACCAATTCGCCTACGAGCAGTACTTC. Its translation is CASNQFAYEQYF.

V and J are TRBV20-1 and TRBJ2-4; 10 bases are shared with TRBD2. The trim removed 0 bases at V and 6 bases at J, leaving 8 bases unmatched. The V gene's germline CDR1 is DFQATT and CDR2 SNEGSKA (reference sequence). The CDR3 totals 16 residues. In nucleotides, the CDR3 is TGCAGTGCTAGAGATCTCCTAGCGGGGGTTTCAAACATTCAGTACTTC. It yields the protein CSARDLLAGVSNIQYF.

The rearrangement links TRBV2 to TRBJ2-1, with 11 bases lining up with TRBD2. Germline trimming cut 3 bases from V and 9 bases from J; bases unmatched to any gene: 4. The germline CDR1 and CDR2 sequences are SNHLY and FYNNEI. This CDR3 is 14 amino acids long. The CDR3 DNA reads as TGTGCCAGCAGTGACCTGACTAGCGGGGTTGAGCAGTTCTTC. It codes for CASSDLTSGVEQFF.

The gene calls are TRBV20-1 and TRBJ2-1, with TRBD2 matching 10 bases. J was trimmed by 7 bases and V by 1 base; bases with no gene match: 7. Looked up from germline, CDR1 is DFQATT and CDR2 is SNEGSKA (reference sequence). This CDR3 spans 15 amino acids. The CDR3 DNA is TGCAGTGCTAGAGTGGCACTAGCGGGAAGGAATGAGCAGTTCTTC. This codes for CSARVALAGRNEQFF.

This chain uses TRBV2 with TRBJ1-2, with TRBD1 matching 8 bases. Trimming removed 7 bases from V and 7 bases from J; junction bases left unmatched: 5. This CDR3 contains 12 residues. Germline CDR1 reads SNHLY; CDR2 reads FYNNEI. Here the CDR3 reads CASTGQGGGYTF. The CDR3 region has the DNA TGTGCCAGCACAGGACAGGGAGGTGGCTACACCTTC.

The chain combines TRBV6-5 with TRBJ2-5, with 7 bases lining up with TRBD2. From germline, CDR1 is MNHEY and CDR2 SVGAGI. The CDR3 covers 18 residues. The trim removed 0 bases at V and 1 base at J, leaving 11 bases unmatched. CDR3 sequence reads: CASSYSDQRGVRQETQYF. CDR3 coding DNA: TGTGCCAGCAGTTACTCGGATCAACGGGGGGTTCGCCAAGAGACCCAGTACTTC.